This entry describes one T cell receptor beta chain. Its antigen remains unidentified. TCR beta VDJ and CDR3 profiling used genomic DNA as template. In TCRdb, the reads were re-called with MiXCR into one record per CDR3 protein. The data contain about 160,000 distinct CDR3 sequences, around 43% of them singletons. In patients chosen for sequencing, flow cytometry had shown CD8+CD57+ cell expansion. Germline V gene data show CDR1 as SEHNR and CDR2 as FQNEAQ (reference sequence). The CDR3 spans 12 residues. Trimming cost V 5 bases and J 6 bases, with 9 bases left between them. This sample stems from a study of CD8+CD57+ T cells in acquired aplastic anemia. Study observations and caveats: Patients and controls shared nearly 30 CD8+ CDR3 sequences, which appeared highly expressed in patients and within their immunodominant clones.

Sequencing was done on a sample of sorted CD4+, CD8+, or CD8+CD57+ T cells (not recorded which) from PBMCs. This sequence originates from a human donor with aplastic anemia. The gene calls are TRBV7-9 and TRBJ2-3; D may be TRBD1 (5 bases). This CDR3 reads CASSGQKDTQYF. CDR3 nucleotides: TGTGCCAGCAGCGGACAAAAGGATACGCAGTATTTT.